The 26 T cell receptor beta chains listed next were all sequenced from one sample in a study of blood T cells in healthy people across ages. A J-beta primer mix and a sample-barcoded 5' primer were used in a second PCR of about 7 to 12 cycles. TCRdb ran MiXCR on the 5' RACE reads and lists one entry per CDR3 protein. Seen here are 550,000 to 800,000 distinct CDR3 sequences, roughly 32% observed once, and the top ten hold approximately 15%. Material for sequencing was blood. The receptors here all came from a woman of 80 years or more in good health.

This clonotype turned up a few times. The V gene is TRBV15, the J gene TRBJ2-2; TRBD2 agrees at 11 bases. The CDR3 is 16 residues long. Germline V CDR1 and CDR2: LNHNV, YYDKDF (reference sequence). After removal of 3 bases from V and 5 bases from J, the junction contained 5 bases not matched to a gene. The CDR3 loop reads CATSRASGGRTGELFF. CDR3 bases: TGTGCCACCAGCAGGGCTAGCGGGGGGAGGACCGGGGAGCTGTTTTTT.

This clonotype was picked up many times. The CDR3 is CASTSGRLVYNEQFF. In DNA form, the CDR3 reads TGCGCCAGCACCTCCGGCCGACTAGTGTACAATGAGCAGTTCTTC. This sequence joins TRBV5-1 and TRBJ2-1, with D possibly TRBD2 on 6 matching bases. Germline V CDR1 and CDR2: SGHRS, YFSETQ. The CDR3 contains 15 residues. V lost 6 bases and J lost 4, with 17 bases in between.

This clonotype showed up just a few times. Mismatch with germline at one junction end may stem from a read error. The rearrangement joins TRBV9 to TRBJ2-6; TRBD1 might be the D (7 bases). This CDR3 contains 17 residues. Germline-derived CDR1 and CDR2 are SGDLS and YYNGEE. DNA of the CDR3: TGTGCCAGCAGCGTAGACACGGGCCCCAGGGGGGTCAACGTCCTGACTTTC. Its translation is CASSVDTGPRGVNVLTF.

The genes are TRBV6-2 or TRBV6-3 and TRBJ2-3; TRBD2 matches at 13 bases. The CDR3 length is 14 residues. CDR1 and CDR2 (germline): MNHEY, SVGEGT. Losses at the gene ends were 8 bases for V and 2 bases for J; bases not matched to a gene: 1. The CDR3 coding sequence is TGTGCCAGCGGGACTAGCGGGGTCACAGATACGCAGTATTTT. Translating gives CASGTSGVTDTQYF.

This clonotype was recorded many times. The CDR3 region has the DNA TGCACCCTGGAGCCCCAGGGGGCAAACACCGGGGAGCTGTTTTTT. This translates into CTLEPQGANTGELFF. The rearrangement links TRBV20-1 to TRBJ2-2; 8 positions agree with TRBD1. Germline CDR1 DFQATT, CDR2 SNEGSKA (reference sequence). CDR3 length equals 15 residues.

This clonotype was counted many times. The rearrangement joins TRBV10-3 to TRBJ2-1, with 7 nucleotides matching TRBD2. Germline CDR1 and CDR2: ENHRY and SYGVKD. After removal of 2 bases from V and 2 bases from J, the junction contained 3 bases not matched to a gene. This CDR3 has 15 residues. CDR3: CAISENGGTYNEQFF. The DNA for the CDR3 is TGTGCCATCAGTGAGAACGGGGGGACCTACAATGAGCAGTTCTTC.

This clonotype was recorded at least ten times. V gene TRBV7-2 combines with J gene TRBJ2-1; D gene unclear. V was cut by 5 bases and J by 0 bases, with 14 bases left in between. The CDR3 loop spans 16 amino acids. Germline-derived CDR1 and CDR2 are SGHTA and FQGNSA. The CDR3 bases are TGTGCCAGCAGCCTCCCAAGGTGGGGCTCCTACAATGAGCAGTTCTTC. This gives the protein CASSLPRWGSYNEQFF.

This clonotype was recorded many times. V usage is TRBV5-5 and J usage is TRBJ1-2, with unresolved D. This CDR3 has 15 amino acids. Germline CDR1 reads SGHKS; CDR2 reads YYEKEE (reference sequence). Trimming took 0 bases from V and 7 from J, leaving 16 bases between them. CDR3 sequence (DNA): TGTGCCAGCAGCTTGGCGGGAGACTTGGCTGGTGGCTACACCTTC. It codes for CASSLAGDLAGGYTF.

The sample holds many counts of this clonotype. The chain recombines TRBV9 with TRBJ2-7; tentative D call: TRBD1 (5 bases). The ends were cut back, 4 bases at V and 6 bases at J, with 17 bases in the middle. Germline V CDR1 and CDR2: SGDLS, YYNGEE. The CDR3 consists of 14 residues. Here the CDR3 reads CASSLAGFGAEQYF. The CDR3 nucleotides are TGTGCCAGCAGCCTGGCAGGGTTTGGTGCCGAGCAGTACTTC.

This clonotype was observed many times. At one end the junction does not follow the germline gene, possibly because of a read error. V usage is TRBV7-7 and J usage is TRBJ2-5; TRBD1 agrees at 9 bases. Germline CDR1 and CDR2: SSHAT and FNYEAQ (reference sequence). This CDR3 has 15 amino acids. CDR3 in DNA: TGTGCTAGCAGCTCCACCGGGACAGGGTTCGAGACCCAGTACTTC. It specifies CASSSTGTGFETQYF.

This clonotype was recorded at least ten times. Being one base from a much bigger clone, this may be a read error. J is TRBJ2-7 and V is TRBV5-1, with 9 bases fitting TRBD2. V lost 3 bases and J lost 4; bases outside the gene matches: 5. The CDR3 spans 14 residues. CDR1 is SGHRS and CDR2 is YFSETQ in the germline V gene. Here the CDR3 reads CASSWAGGLYEQYF. CDR3 bases: TGCGCCAGCAGCTGGGCGGGGGGGCTTTACGAGCAGTACTTC.

Points on this clonotype: A much larger clonotype is one base distant, so this may be a read error. V usage is TRBV14 and J usage is TRBJ2-1, with 7 bases matching TRBD2. The J call may be in error: the DNA end matches TRBJ2-7 better. Germline V gene lookup returns CDR1 SGHDN and CDR2 FVKESK. This CDR3 region has 16 residues. The CDR3 loop reads CASSSLRGSSYNEQYF. The CDR3 DNA reads TGTGCCAGCAGCTCGTTGCGGGGGAGCTCCTACAATGAGCAGTACTTC.

The chain uses TRBV6-5 and TRBJ1-4, with D tentatively TRBD1 (5 bases). V lost 6 bases to trimming and J lost 4 bases, with 12 bases between them. Germline V gene lookup returns CDR1 MNHEY and CDR2 SVGAGI. The CDR3 extends over 14 amino acids. The CDR3 protein is CASRGEGSNEKLFF. The CDR3 nucleotides are TGTGCCAGCAGGGGGGAAGGGAGTAATGAAAAACTGTTTTTT.

This clonotype was detected a few times. V usage is TRBV4-2 and J usage is TRBJ1-1; 7 bases align to TRBD1. This CDR3 has 18 amino acids. Germline V CDR1 and CDR2: LGHNA, YNFKEQ. The ends lost 1 base at V and 3 bases at J; junction bases unmatched: 14. The CDR3, as DNA: TGTGCCAGCAGCCAAGGGCTCGGGACAGCCCGTACGGACACTGAAGCTTTCTTT. Its protein is CASSQGLGTARTDTEAFF.

There are many counts of this clonotype. This chain connects TRBV13 to TRBJ2-1; D might be TRBD2 (6 bases). The CDR3 extends over 12 amino acids. V lost 6 bases and J 8 bases, leaving 11 bases between the germline ends. Germline loops: CDR1 PRHDT, CDR2 FYEKMQ (reference sequence). CDR3 region: CASRRTIDEQFF. In nucleotides, the CDR3 is TGTGCCAGCAGGAGGACTATCGATGAGCAGTTCTTC. The complete variable domain, with remaining parts taken from reference TRBV13 and TRBJ2-1, reads AAGVIQSPRHLIKEKRETATLKCYPIPRHDTVYWYQQGPGQDPQFLISFYEKMQSDKGSIPDRFSAQQFSDYHSELNMSSLELGDSALYFCASRRTIDEQFFGPGTRLTVL.

This clonotype has a count of ten or more. The chain recombines TRBV4-1 with TRBJ2-3, with 10 bases identical to TRBD2. Germline values: CDR1 MGHRA, CDR2 YSYEKL. V gave up 0 bases and J gave up 8 bases; unmatched junction bases: 8. The CDR3 covers 16 residues. CDR3 bases: TGCGCCAGCAGCCAAGAAGTAGCGGGGGGCCCCGGTACGCAGTATTTT. Protein: CASSQEVAGGPGTQYF.

The sample holds many counts of this clonotype. V and J are TRBV7-2 and TRBJ2-7, with D possibly being TRBD1 or TRBD2 (5 bases each). Between the trimmed V and J ends, which lost 7 bases and 5 bases, there was a span of 9 bases. This CDR3 has 11 residues. The germline V gene encodes CDR1 SGHTA and CDR2 FQGNSA. As DNA, the CDR3 is TGTGCCAGCACCGGGGCCCACGAGCAGTACTTC. Protein: CASTGAHEQYF.

In its sample, this clonotype was seen many times. The chain carries TRBV6-1 and TRBJ2-6; D call uncertain. The CDR3 sequence is 13 residues long. Trimming removed 6 bases from V and 0 bases from J, with 3 bases in between. Germline CDR1 reads MNHNS; CDR2 reads SASEGT. The CDR3 loop reads CASRNSGANVLTF. As DNA, the CDR3 is TGTGCCAGCAGAAACTCTGGGGCCAACGTCCTGACTTTC.

In this sample, this clonotype turned up many times. The chain is built from TRBV7-8 and TRBJ2-7; TRBD1 agrees at 10 bases. This CDR3 is 15 amino acids long. Germline V gene lookup returns CDR1 SGHVS and CDR2 FQNEAQ. Losses at the gene ends were 4 bases for V and 5 bases for J; bases not matched to a gene: 8. CDR3 amino acids: CASSSPGQGYHEQYF. CDR3 in DNA: TGTGCCAGCAGCTCCCCGGGACAGGGGTACCACGAGCAGTACTTC.

V and J are TRBV6-6 and TRBJ2-5; D unresolved. There are 14 residues in the CDR3. Germline V gene lookup returns CDR1 MNHNY and CDR2 SVGAGI (reference sequence). Deletions cut 2 bases from V and 5 bases from J, with 12 bases between. Here the CDR3 DNA reads TGTGCCAGCAGTTACGGCCTCGGTTCGGAGACCCAGTACTTC. Protein: CASSYGLGSETQYF.

The J gene is TRBJ1-2, the V gene TRBV28, with 9 bases identical to TRBD1. The CDR3 length is 14 residues. V was clipped by 6 bases and J by 2 bases; unmatched bases: 4. CDR1 is MDHEN and CDR2 is SYDVKM in the germline V gene. The CDR3: CASRAGQGNYGYTF. DNA for the CDR3: TGTGCCAGCAGGGCCGGACAGGGGAACTATGGCTACACCTTC.

This clonotype showed up many times. The rearrangement joins TRBV18 to TRBJ1-2, with a possible D match to TRBD1 (5 bases). V was trimmed by 5 bases and J by 11 bases, leaving 15 bases between them. The CDR3 spans 12 residues. Germline V gene data show CDR1 as KGHSH and CDR2 as LQKENI. The CDR3 DNA sequence: TGTGCCAGCTCATCTGACAGCATGGGATACACCTTC. It encodes CASSSDSMGYTF.

The chain employs TRBV19 and TRBJ2-5, with TRBD2 identical over 9 bases. Germline CDR1 reads LNHDA; CDR2 reads SQIVND (reference sequence). This CDR3 comprises 16 residues. The ends lost 5 bases at V and 5 bases at J; junction bases unmatched: 12. The CDR3 nucleotides read TGTGCCAGTAGTGACTCCGGGACTAGCAAGGCGGAGACCCAGTACTTC. Protein sequence: CASSDSGTSKAETQYF.

The rearrangement joins TRBV20-1 to TRBJ2-1; D perhaps matches TRBD2 (6 bases). Germline V gene lookup returns CDR1 DFQATT and CDR2 SNEGSKA (reference sequence). The CDR3 is 15 residues long. The V and J ends lost 6 bases and 2 bases respectively, with 17 bases between them. CDR3 sequence: CSATSSDDTYNEQFF. The CDR3 bases are TGCAGTGCAACTAGCTCTGATGACACCTACAATGAGCAGTTCTTC.

This clonotype came up a few times. V is TRBV7-3 and J is TRBJ1-4; no clear D. V dropped 0 bases and J dropped 6 bases, with 11 bases sitting between them. CDR3 size: 15 residues. Germline-derived CDR1 and CDR2 are SGHTA and FQGTGA. CDR3 protein: CASSLTGRWDEKLFF. DNA of the CDR3: TGTGCCAGCAGCTTAACAGGGCGGTGGGATGAAAAACTGTTTTTT.

The genes are TRBV5-1 and TRBJ2-3; no clear D. CDR1 is SGHRS, CDR2 YFSETQ, per germline. The CDR3 length is 12 residues. V was clipped by 6 bases and J by 5 bases, with 10 bases between them. The CDR3 region has the DNA TGCGCCAGCAAGTTCGAAGGAGATACGCAGTATTTT. Translated: CASKFEGDTQYF.